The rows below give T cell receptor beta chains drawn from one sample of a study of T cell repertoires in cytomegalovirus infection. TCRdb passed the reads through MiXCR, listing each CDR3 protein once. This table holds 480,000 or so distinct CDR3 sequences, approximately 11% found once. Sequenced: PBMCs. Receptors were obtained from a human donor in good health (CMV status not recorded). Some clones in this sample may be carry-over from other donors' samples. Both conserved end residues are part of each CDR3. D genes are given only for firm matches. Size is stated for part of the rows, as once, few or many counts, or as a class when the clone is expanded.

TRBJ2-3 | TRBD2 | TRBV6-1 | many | TGTGCGACCACACCCGGGGCTAGCGGCTACACAGATACGCAGTATTTT | CATTPGASGYTDTQYF
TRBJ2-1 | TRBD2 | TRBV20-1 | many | TGCAGTGCGTTAGGGACTAGCGTCTACAATGAGCAGTTCTTC | CSALGTSVYNEQFF
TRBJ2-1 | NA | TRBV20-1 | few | TGCAGTGCTAGGGAAATCAGCCTCCCCCCTAATGAGCAGTTCTTC | CSAREISLPPNEQFF
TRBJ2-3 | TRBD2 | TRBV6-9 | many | TGTGCCAACCTAGCGGGAGAGGCACCCTGCACAGATACGCAGTATTTT | CANLAGEAPCTDTQYF
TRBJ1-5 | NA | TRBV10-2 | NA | TGCGCATCCTCGACGTGGGGGACTAGCCAGCTAGGTTTACGGCCCCAGCATTTT | CASSTWGTSQLGLRPQHF
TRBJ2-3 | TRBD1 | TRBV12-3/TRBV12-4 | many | TGTGCCAGCAGTTTAGTAGGAAATACCAGGGGGACAGATACGCAGTATTTT | CASSLVGNTRGTDTQYF
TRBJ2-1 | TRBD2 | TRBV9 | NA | TGTGCCAGCAGCGTGACCTTCGGGACTAGCTCCTCCAATGAGCAGTTCTTC | CASSVTFGTSSSNEQFF
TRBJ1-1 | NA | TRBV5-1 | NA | TGCGCCAGCAGGGGAGGGTCTGAAGCTTTCTTT | CASRGGSEAFF
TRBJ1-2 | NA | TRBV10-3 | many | TGTGCCATCAGTGGGGGGGGCTCTGGCTACACCTTC | CAISGGGSGYTF
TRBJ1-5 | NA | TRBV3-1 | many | TGTGCCAGCAGCCCCTCAGGTAGACAGGTCGCTCAGCCCCAGCATTTT | CASSPSGRQVAQPQHF
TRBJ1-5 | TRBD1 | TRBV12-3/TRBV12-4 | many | TGTGCCAGCAGTTACCCAGGGGGTCAGCCCCAGCATTTT | CASSYPGGQPQHF
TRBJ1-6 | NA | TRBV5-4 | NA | TGTGCCAGCAGCTCCGGACAGATCCCCAATTCACCCCTCCACTTT | CASSSGQIPNSPLHF
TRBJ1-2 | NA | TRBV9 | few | TGTGCCAGCAGCGTAGCTGGGGCAGGGGCACATCACGGCTATGGCTACACCTTC | CASSVAGAGAHHGYGYTF
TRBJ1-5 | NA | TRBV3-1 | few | TGTGCCAGCAGCCAATACGGGGAGGGCAATCAGCCCCAGCATTTT | CASSQYGEGNQPQHF
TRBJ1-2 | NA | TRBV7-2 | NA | TGTGTCAGGAGCTTAGCGCCTAGGTCAACCTGGGACACCTTC | CVRSLAPRSTWDTF
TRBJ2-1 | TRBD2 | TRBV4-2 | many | TGTGCCAGCAGCAGACTAGCGCGGAATGAGCAGTTCTTC | CASSRLARNEQFF
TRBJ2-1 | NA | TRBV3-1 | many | TGTGCCAGCAGCCCCCAGGCGCGGGGCTCAAATGAGCAGTTCTTC | CASSPQARGSNEQFF